This T cell receptor (beta chain) is drawn from a study of cytomegalovirus exposure and HLA in healthy donors. This table comes from immunoSEQ multiplex PCR, and its TCRdb copy is limited to in-frame clones, with some not included. The sample shows more than 20,000 clones, about 97% of them seen only once. The CDR3 is 12 amino acids. Germline V CDR1 and CDR2: SGHDN, FVKESK. Trimming took off 4 bases at V and 11 bases at J, with 15 bases between the two ends. This TCR derives from a man younger than 45 in good health and CMV-seropositive. What was sequenced was PBMCs. V is TRBV14 and J is TRBJ2-7; a weak D match, TRBD1 (5 bases). The CDR3 DNA sequence: TGTGCCAGCAGCCCGGGCGGACATAAAAAGTACTTC. Its protein is CASSPGGHKKYF.